The sequence of this T cell receptor (beta chain) was determined in a study of blood T cell repertoires in COVID-19. In the study overall: Donors in the United States, Italy and Spain gave samples during acute or convalescent COVID-19. The analysed material was cDNA or gDNA that came from T cells, B-cell-depleted T cells, or PBMCs.

The germline CDR1 and CDR2 sequences are SGHTA and FQGNSA. With V trimmed by 4 bases and J by 3 bases, 6 bases remained unmatched. The CDR3 sequence is 14 residues long. Per the study methods: By means of reference gene primer amplification, nucleated cell counts were estimated. Clones were sequenced by immunoSEQ multiplex PCR, and TCRdb holds only the in-frame ones, with some missing. V and J calls and clone size are given by that table; D and trimming were obtained from the DNA. The sample yields over 15,000 clones, around 80% seen once. The V and J genes are TRBV7-2 and TRBJ2-7, with 7 bases fitting TRBD1. The source material was peripheral blood. The clonotype was recovered from a man older than 75 with acute or convalescent COVID-19. CDR3: CASSYPGQHYEQYF. The DNA for the CDR3 is TGTGCCAGCAGCTATCCGGGACAGCACTACGAGCAGTACTTC. Full variable domain (remainder filled in from reference TRBV7-2 and TRBJ2-7): GAGVSQSPSNKVTEKGKDVELRCDPISGHTALYWYRQSLGQGLEFLIYFQGNSAPDKSGLPSDRFSAERTGGSVSTLTIQRTQQEDSAVYLCASSYPGQHYEQYFGPGTRLTVT.